Below are 2 T cell receptor beta chains sequenced from a single sample in a study of blood T cell repertoires in COVID-19. Measured with immunoSEQ multiplex PCR; TCRdb has only the in-frame clones, and not every one. Altogether around 370,000 clones are present, around nine tenths being singletons, with the ten largest covering roughly 6.6%. The specimen sequenced was peripheral blood. Every receptor here comes from a woman between 65 and 79 years old with COVID-19, enrolled during active disease.

CDR3 sequence (DNA): TGTGCCAGCAGCTTAGATTTGACAGCAACTAATGAAAAACTGTTTTTT. It encodes CASSLDLTATNEKLFF. J is TRBJ1-4 and V is TRBV11-2; maybe TRBD1 (5 bases). Germline V gene lookup returns CDR1 SGHAT and CDR2 FQNNGV. Trimming removed 0 bases from V and 0 bases from J, with 8 bases in between. The CDR3 is made up of 16 amino acids.

V is TRBV7-2 and J is TRBJ1-2; 8 bases align to TRBD1. Germline CDR1 SGHTA, CDR2 FQGNSA. The V segment lost 5 bases and the J segment 7 bases; nucleotides outside the gene matches: 3. The CDR3 contains 12 residues. The chain's CDR3 is CASSQGAVGYTF. The DNA of the CDR3 is TGTGCCAGCAGCCAGGGGGCGGTTGGCTACACCTTC.